The text below deals with one T cell receptor (beta chain). In the source study's methods: Nucleated cell number was recorded as an estimate derived from reference gene primer amplification. This table comes from immunoSEQ multiplex PCR, and its TCRdb copy is limited to in-frame clones, with some not included. V, J and clone size are those of that table, while D and trimming were read from the DNA. The sample shows some 68,000 clones, around 90% of them seen only once. The data are from a study of blood T cell repertoires in COVID-19. Overall study context: The study drew acute and convalescent COVID-19 samples from the United States, Italy and Spain. PBMCs, B-cell-depleted T cells, or T cells provided the cDNA or gDNA that made up the material.

Enrolled during active infection, Seattle patients were then followed longitudinally. The CDR3 loop spans 18 amino acids. Germline V gene sequence: CDR1 SQVTM, CDR2 ANQGSEA. The germline V and J ends were trimmed by 4 bases and 5 bases, with 27 bases remaining between them. This TCR came from a middle-aged man with COVID-19, enrolled during active disease. The rearrangement uses TRBV29-1 and TRBJ2-1; TRBD1 is a possible D gene (6 bases). What was sequenced was peripheral blood. The CDR3 DNA follows: TGCAGCGTTGCCCAAAAATTTCTCGGTGTGGGGGCGAACAATGAGCAGTTCTTC. Residues: CSVAQKFLGVGANNEQFF.